This TCR beta chain was documented in a study of control samples from healthy donors and cancer patients. The germline V gene encodes CDR1 MNHEY and CDR2 SVGAGI. Trimming removed 7 bases from V and 3 bases from J; junction bases left unmatched: 11. The CDR3 length is 15 residues. Generated by immunoSEQ multiplex PCR, the TCRdb table keeps only in-frame clones and is missing some. The sample records tens of thousands of clones, around 89% being singletons. The receptor comes from a woman aged 70-85 years in good health. Sequencing was done on a sample of blood. The chain uses TRBV6-5 and TRBJ1-2, with 7 bases identical to TRBD1. The CDR3 sequence is CASMGRQGLHYGYTF. The CDR3 nucleotides are TGTGCCAGCATGGGAAGACAGGGCTTGCACTATGGCTACACCTTC.